Listed here are 12 T cell receptor beta chains from one sample, sequenced in a study of blood T cell repertoires in COVID-19. TCRdb keeps only in-frame clones here, not all; method: immunoSEQ multiplex PCR. The sample has 400,000 to 550,000 clones, roughly 87% seen once; the top ten hold around 1.8%. Input material: PBMCs or T cells enriched from blood (not recorded which). The receptors here all came from a woman aged 18-30 years with acute COVID-19.

V and J are TRBV7-2 and TRBJ2-1; D is unclear. The CDR3 length is 14 residues. CDR1 is SGHTA, CDR2 FQGNSA, per germline. V gave up 3 bases and J gave up 8 bases, with 14 bases separating them. This CDR3 reads CASSFGLSRDEQFF. The CDR3 DNA sequence: TGTGCCAGCAGCTTTGGGCTTTCAAGAGATGAGCAGTTCTTC.

The chain couples TRBV18 to TRBJ1-1; D is ambiguous. The CDR3 is 15 residues long. Germline V CDR1 and CDR2: KGHSH, LQKENI. Trimming shortened V by 3 bases and J by 7 bases, and 18 bases separated the two germline ends. Here the CDR3 reads CASSPFERHANEAFF. The CDR3 coding sequence is TGTGCCAGCTCACCGTTCGAGAGGCACGCGAATGAAGCTTTCTTT.

V usage is TRBV3-1 (or the pseudogene TRBV3-2) and J usage is TRBJ2-2; D is possibly TRBD2 (5 bases). The germline V gene has CDR1 LGHDT and CDR2 YNNKEL (reference sequence). The ends were cut back, 5 bases at V and 2 bases at J, with 12 bases in the middle. The CDR3 extends over 15 amino acids. The CDR3 here is CASSGSESNTGELFF. Written as DNA, the CDR3 is TGTGCCAGCAGCGGTAGCGAGAGCAACACCGGGGAGCTGTTTTTT.

In its sample, this clone was seen a few times. This rearrangement joins TRBV10-3 to TRBJ2-2; perhaps TRBD1 as D (6 bases). Germline V gene data show CDR1 as ENHRY and CDR2 as SYGVKD. Deletions cut 10 bases from V and 1 base from J, with 16 bases between. The CDR3 sequence is 15 residues long. CDR3 sequence reads: CATGGQTGNTGELFF. The CDR3, as DNA: TGTGCCACGGGTGGCCAGACAGGGAACACCGGGGAGCTGTTTTTT.

The CDR3 DNA reads as TGTGCCAGCAGTTTTGGAGGCGGTCCCCTGGAAGCTTTCTTT. This translates into CASSFGGGPLEAFF. The V and J genes are TRBV6-2 or TRBV6-3 and TRBJ1-1; D remains unclear. V was trimmed by 4 bases and J by 8 bases, leaving 17 bases between them. The CDR3 consists of 14 residues. Germline CDR1 MNHEY, CDR2 SVGEGT.

The rearrangement joins TRBV5-1 to TRBJ2-3; 7 bases match TRBD2. Germline V gene sequence: CDR1 SGHRS, CDR2 YFSETQ. The CDR3 runs 13 residues. V lost 2 bases and J lost 4; bases outside the gene matches: 1. The CDR3 bases are TGCGCCAGCAGCTTAGCGGGGCCAGATACGCAGTATTTT. Translating it yields CASSLAGPDTQYF.

The chain uses TRBV9 and TRBJ2-7; 8 bases are a match to TRBD2. The V gene's germline CDR1 is SGDLS and CDR2 YYNGEE. CDR3 length equals 15 residues. V was pared by 0 bases and J by 4 bases, with 6 bases of the junction left unmatched. The CDR3, as DNA: TGTGCCAGCAGCGTAGATCCAGCGGGGGTATACGAGCAGTACTTC. Translated: CASSVDPAGVYEQYF.

The rearrangement links TRBV10-2 to TRBJ1-5; D gene unclear. Trimming left V 2 bases short and J 5 bases short, with 10 bases between. The CDR3 has 14 residues. Looked up from germline, CDR1 is WSHSY and CDR2 is SAAADI. The CDR3 sequence is CASSEPRHDQPQHF. The CDR3, as DNA: TGCGCCAGCAGTGAGCCGAGACACGATCAGCCCCAGCATTTT.

This clone was detected only a few times. This chain links TRBV10-3 with TRBJ1-5; no clear D. CDR3 length: 14 amino acids. CDR1 is ENHRY, CDR2 SYGVKD, per germline. V lost 3 bases and J 7 bases, leaving 13 bases between the germline ends. CDR3 nucleotide sequence: TGTGCCATCAGTGACCCAGACATCGGCCAGCCCCAGCATTTT. Translated: CAISDPDIGQPQHF.

The chain uses TRBV14 and TRBJ2-1; D might be TRBD2 (6 bases). The length of the CDR3 is 16 residues. Deletions cut 0 bases from V and 8 bases from J, with 17 bases between. Germline loops: CDR1 SGHDN, CDR2 FVKESK. This CDR3 is CASSQDFGRRGDEQFF. CDR3 in DNA: TGTGCCAGCAGCCAAGACTTCGGGAGACGGGGAGATGAGCAGTTCTTC.

This clone was detected only once. The chain joins TRBV19 to TRBJ1-5; 7 bases line up with TRBD1. The CDR3 covers 15 residues. With V trimmed by 2 bases and J by 3 bases, 4 bases remained unmatched. Germline lookup yields CDR1 LNHDA and CDR2 SQIVND (reference sequence). The chain's CDR3 is CASSITTGDNQPQHF. The DNA for the CDR3 is TGTGCCAGTAGTATAACTACAGGGGACAATCAGCCCCAGCATTTT. The variable domain in full, with the rest retrieved from reference TRBV19 and TRBJ1-5, is DGGITQSPKYLFRKEGQNVTLSCEQNLNHDAMYWYRQDPGQGLRLIYYSQIVNDFQKGDIAEGYSVSREKKESFPLTVTSAQKNPTAFYLCASSITTGDNQPQHFGDGTRLSIL.

This sequence joins TRBV27 and TRBJ2-7; 9 bases align to TRBD2. CDR1 and CDR2 (germline): MNHEY, SMNVEV (reference sequence). This CDR3 has 15 residues. V dropped 2 bases and J dropped 2; count of bases not matched to a gene: 4. CDR3 nucleotide sequence: TGTGCCAGCAGTTTAACTAGCGGGTACCCCTACGAGCAGTACTTC. This sequence encodes CASSLTSGYPYEQYF.